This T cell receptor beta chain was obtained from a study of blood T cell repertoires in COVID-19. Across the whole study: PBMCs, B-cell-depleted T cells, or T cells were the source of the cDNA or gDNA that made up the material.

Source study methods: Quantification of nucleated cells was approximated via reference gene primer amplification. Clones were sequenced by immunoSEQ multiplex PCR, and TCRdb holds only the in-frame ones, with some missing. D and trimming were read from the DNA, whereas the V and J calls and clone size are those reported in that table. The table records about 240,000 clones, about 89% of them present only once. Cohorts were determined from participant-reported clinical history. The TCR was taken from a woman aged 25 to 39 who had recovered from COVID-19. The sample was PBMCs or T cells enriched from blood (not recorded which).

The CDR3 sequence is CAATLAVAGGPPTYTGELFF. DNA of the CDR3: TGTGCCGCCACCCTAGCTGTAGCGGGAGGGCCCCCTACCTACACCGGGGAGCTGTTTTTT. The V gene is TRBV9, the J gene TRBJ2-2; 11 bases are shared with TRBD2. Germline lookup yields CDR1 SGDLS and CDR2 YYNGEE. V trimming: 10 bases; J trimming: 3 bases; junction bases outside the gene matches: 23. This CDR3 is 20 amino acids long.